This T cell receptor beta chain was captured in a study of cytomegalovirus exposure and HLA in healthy donors. Across the whole study: There were 90 million to 140 million unique TCR beta sequences, drawn from approximately 180 million T cells, in an earlier analysis.

Regarding the study as a whole: TCR beta V- and J-gene trimming, according to a later analysis, was linked to a missense DCLRE1C variant. Excluded were some V segments that proved indistinguishable, including TRBV6-2 and TRBV6-3.

With 7 bases clipped from V and 0 bases from J, the junction kept 12 bases outside the gene matches. Germline V CDR1 and CDR2: ENHRY, SYGVKD. The length of the CDR3 is 20 residues. A remark on this clone: Its antigen is currently unknown.

Use of 60 Vbeta and 13 Jbeta primers characterized the PCR. The table came from immunoSEQ multiplex PCR; TCRdb's copy has only in-frame clones and leaves some out. This sample's clone table lists about 190,000 clones. This sequence originates from a woman aged 25 to 39 in good health and CMV-seropositive. The sample was PBMCs. The chain uses TRBV10-3 and TRBJ2-6, with 13 bases identical to TRBD2. CDR3 amino acids: CAITRTRLAGGYSGANVLTF. DNA of the CDR3: TGTGCCATCACCAGAACAAGACTAGCGGGGGGCTACTCTGGGGCCAACGTCCTGACTTTC.